This TCR beta chain is from a study of T cells in Graves' hyperthyroidism and ophthalmopathy. RNA transcripts were the template for amplifying TCR beta CDR3 regions. First-round RT-PCR with HTBI primers amplified the TCR CDR3 region. Each CDR3 protein is one row after TCRdb ran MiXCR on the multiplex PCR reads. The sample has some 740,000 distinct CDR3 sequences, 14% seen once; the top ten hold about a tenth. This clonotype was found a few times. As yet, its antigen is unknown. Study-wide points: The model predicted ophthalmopathy a median approximately 6.3 months before onset. Blood samples included most of the expanded thyroid clonotypes exceeding 0.001.

The V gene's germline CDR1 is SQVTM and CDR2 ANQGSEA. The length of the CDR3 is 15 residues. The J segment lost 8 bases and the V segment lost 6 bases, leaving 13 bases of the junction unmatched. The TCR was taken from a woman aged 18-29 years with Graves' hyperthyroidism. This chain joins TRBV29-1 and TRBJ2-1, with 10 bases lining up with TRBD1. What was sequenced was blood. CDR3 nucleotides: TGCAGCGTCAAGGGGTGGGGACAGGGGATCGATGAGCAGTTCTTC. Its translation: CSVKGWGQGIDEQFF.